The 13 T cell receptor beta chains listed next were all sequenced from one sample in a study of shared clonotypes between healthy human individuals. CD45RO-negative CD8 cells positively selected for CCR7 made up the naive population, which excluded terminally differentiated effector memory CD45RA+ cells. The assay was immunoSEQ multiplex PCR, and TCRdb's table has in-frame clones only and misses some. The profile shows hundreds of thousands of clones, about 96% of them singletons. Sequencing was carried out using naive CD8+ T cells sorted from blood. These receptor sequences come from a woman in her 30s in good health.

The CDR3 DNA reads as TGCGCCAGCAGCCTCATGGACAGCGAGCAGTACTTC. This translates into CASSLMDSEQYF. The chain employs TRBV5-1 and TRBJ2-7; D perhaps matches TRBD1 (6 bases). V lost 4 bases and J lost 6, with 11 bases in between. This CDR3 is 12 amino acids long. Germline values: CDR1 SGHRS, CDR2 YFSETQ.

This clone was counted once. The gene calls are TRBV7-9 and TRBJ2-1, with 9 bases aligning to TRBD2. V was clipped by 5 bases and J by 4 bases; unmatched bases: 3. Germline V CDR1 and CDR2: SEHNR, FQNEAQ (reference sequence). This CDR3 contains 14 residues. The CDR3 nucleotides read TGTGCCAGCAGCCCGAGCGGGGGGTACAATGAGCAGTTCTTC. It translates to CASSPSGGYNEQFF.

Worth noting for this clone: A junction boundary mismatches the germline segment, possibly from a read error. The chain joins TRBV6-1 to TRBJ2-1; 9 bases match TRBD2. Germline V gene sequence: CDR1 MNHNS, CDR2 SASEGT. CDR3 size: 12 residues. CDR3 amino acids: CASSETSGNAIF. The CDR3, as DNA: TGTGCCAGCAGTGAGACTAGCGGCAACGCGATCTTC.

Turning to this clone: Other nucleotide sequences from this sample produce the same CDR3. V is TRBV27 and J is TRBJ2-7; tentatively, D is TRBD1 (6 bases). The CDR3 extends over 13 amino acids. Between the trimmed V and J ends, which lost 3 bases and 3 bases, there was a span of 9 bases. Germline CDR1 reads MNHEY; CDR2 reads SMNVEV (reference sequence). The CDR3 nucleotides are TGTGCCAGCAGTTTTGGACAGAGCTACGAGCAGTACTTC. It codes for CASSFGQSYEQYF.

The chain links TRBV27 to TRBJ2-1; 7 nucleotides agree with TRBD1. This CDR3 contains 16 residues. The V segment lost 3 bases and the J segment 7 bases; nucleotides outside the gene matches: 12. Germline CDR1 is MNHEY and CDR2 is SMNVEV (reference sequence). CDR3 DNA sequence: TGTGCCAGCAGTTTCATTAAGGCAGGGGGTTGGAATGAGCAGTTCTTC. As protein: CASSFIKAGGWNEQFF.

The chain joins TRBV5-1 to TRBJ2-7; D might be TRBD2 (6 bases). The germline CDR1 and CDR2 sequences are SGHRS and YFSETQ. The CDR3 runs 14 residues. Trimming took 0 bases from V and 4 from J, leaving 11 bases between them. The CDR3 here is CASSLEASEYEQYF. The CDR3 DNA sequence: TGCGCCAGCAGCTTGGAGGCTAGCGAGTACGAGCAGTACTTC.

The chain couples TRBV28 to TRBJ2-3; no definite D call. CDR1 is MDHEN, CDR2 SYDVKM, per germline. With 10 bases removed from V and 4 bases from J, the gap between germline ends came to 18 bases. The CDR3 runs to 14 residues. The CDR3 spells CATLPSGWADTQYF. As DNA, the CDR3 is TGTGCCACCCTACCTAGTGGTTGGGCAGATACGCAGTATTTT.

The chain combines TRBV19 with TRBJ1-4; 10 positions match TRBD1. Trimming took 3 bases from V and 11 from J; bases not matched to a gene: 3. The CDR3 extends over 13 amino acids. Germline CDR1 and CDR2: LNHDA and SQIVND (reference sequence). This chain's CDR3 is CASSIGQGGKLFF. The CDR3 bases are TGTGCCAGTAGTATTGGACAGGGGGGGAAACTGTTTTTT.

The chain employs TRBV5-4 and TRBJ2-1; D unclear. The CDR3 sequence is 13 residues long. V was cut by 0 bases and J by 5 bases, with 6 bases left in between. Per the germline V gene, CDR1 is SGHNT and CDR2 is YYREEE (reference sequence). This CDR3 is CASSLDSNNEQFF. CDR3 bases: TGTGCCAGCAGCTTGGACTCAAACAATGAGCAGTTCTTC.

This clone was seen only once. V and J are TRBV19 and TRBJ1-5, with 11 positions matching TRBD1. Trimming at V came to 7 bases and at J to 3 bases, leaving 8 bases not matched to a gene. The CDR3 runs to 16 residues. The germline CDR1 and CDR2 sequences are LNHDA and SQIVND (reference sequence). The CDR3 loop reads CASTRDRGIPNQPQHF. The CDR3 DNA sequence: TGTGCCAGTACTAGGGACAGGGGGATTCCCAATCAGCCCCAGCATTTT.

This clone occurred once. The chain uses TRBV14 and TRBJ2-1; 8 nucleotides line up with TRBD2. The germline gives CDR1 SGHDN, CDR2 FVKESK. V trimming: 4 bases; J trimming: 9 bases; junction bases outside the gene matches: 11. CDR3 length: 15 amino acids. The CDR3 region is CASSRRLGGTSEQFF. The CDR3 nucleotides read TGTGCCAGCAGCCGCCGATTGGGGGGGACTAGTGAGCAGTTCTTC.

The chain employs TRBV19 and TRBJ1-1; D uncertain. Trimming removed 0 bases at V and 1 base at J, with 9 bases between. The germline V gene encodes CDR1 LNHDA and CDR2 SQIVND (reference sequence). The CDR3 has 15 amino acids. The CDR3 reads CASSIDWVQNTEAFF. The CDR3, as DNA: TGTGCCAGTAGTATAGATTGGGTCCAGAACACTGAAGCTTTCTTT.

The V gene is TRBV4-2, the J gene TRBJ2-1, with 7 bases fitting TRBD2. V was pared by 1 base and J by 7 bases, with 7 bases of the junction left unmatched. There are 15 residues in the CDR3. Germline lookup yields CDR1 LGHNA and CDR2 YNFKEQ. CDR3 loop: CASSQVAGADNEQFF. DNA of the CDR3: TGTGCCAGCAGCCAAGTGGCGGGAGCGGATAATGAGCAGTTCTTC.